The text below deals with one T cell receptor beta chain. The CDR3 runs 14 residues. Trimming cost V 5 bases and J 6 bases; bases outside gene matches: 5. Germline V gene sequence: CDR1 SEHNR, CDR2 FQNEAQ (reference sequence). Clones were sequenced by immunoSEQ multiplex PCR, and TCRdb holds only the in-frame ones, with some missing. The data hold about 280,000 clones, with nearly 90% observed a single time. These data belong to a study of blood T cell repertoires in COVID-19. As for the study in general: Sources were T cells, B-cell-depleted T cells, or PBMCs; the material itself was cDNA or gDNA.

The sequenced sample was PBMCs or T cells enriched from blood (not recorded which). The genes are TRBV7-9 and TRBJ1-4, with 8 positions matching TRBD1. The TCR was taken from a woman younger than 35 with acute COVID-19. CDR3 sequence: CASSPRQGHEKLFF. CDR3 in DNA: TGTGCCAGCAGCCCCAGACAGGGGCATGAAAAACTGTTTTTT.